This TCR beta chain appears in the sequencing data of a study of identical twins. Each CDR3 protein gets one entry after TCRdb re-called the 5' RACE reads with MiXCR. The profile shows 450,000 or so distinct CDR3 sequences, roughly an eighth of them singletons. V gave up 9 bases and J gave up 3 bases, with 15 bases separating them. The CDR3 spans 13 residues. Another study also made use of these data, one on yellow fever vaccine responses in identical twins.

The origin of this receptor is a woman aged 18 to 35 in good health. The sample was CD4+ T cells sorted from blood. The chain joins TRBV12-3 or TRBV12-4 to TRBJ2-7, with D possibly being TRBD2 (6 bases). The CDR3 DNA reads as TGTGCCAGTACGGCGGGGTTTATCTACGAGCAGTACTTC. Its translation: CASTAGFIYEQYF.